The clone carrying this TCR beta chain was seen a single time. What it binds is unknown. Using immunoSEQ multiplex PCR, the repertoire was profiled, and TCRdb retains in-frame clones only, with some absent. The table lists 55,000 to 85,000 clones, around nine tenths of them singletons. Trimming removed 5 bases at V and 3 bases at J, with 7 bases between. Looked up from germline, CDR1 is MNHNY and CDR2 is SVGAGI (reference sequence). This CDR3 contains 13 residues. The source of the sample is a study of chemoradiotherapy in HPV16-positive cancers. Study-wide context: Candidate HPV-specific T-cell clones and common TCR motifs came from functional assays in two HPV16-positive patients. Study-level results: Better recurrence-free survival went with HPV-responsive T-cell expansion in HPV16-positive patients.

The chain combines TRBV6-6 with TRBJ1-4; no definite D call. The specimen comprised blood, sampled from a patient who underwent chemoradiotherapy. The sequence came from a human donor with HPV-associated anogenital cancer. CDR3 bases: TGTGCCAGCAGTGGTTCCCCTAATGAAAAACTGTTTTTT. This gives the protein CASSGSPNEKLFF.